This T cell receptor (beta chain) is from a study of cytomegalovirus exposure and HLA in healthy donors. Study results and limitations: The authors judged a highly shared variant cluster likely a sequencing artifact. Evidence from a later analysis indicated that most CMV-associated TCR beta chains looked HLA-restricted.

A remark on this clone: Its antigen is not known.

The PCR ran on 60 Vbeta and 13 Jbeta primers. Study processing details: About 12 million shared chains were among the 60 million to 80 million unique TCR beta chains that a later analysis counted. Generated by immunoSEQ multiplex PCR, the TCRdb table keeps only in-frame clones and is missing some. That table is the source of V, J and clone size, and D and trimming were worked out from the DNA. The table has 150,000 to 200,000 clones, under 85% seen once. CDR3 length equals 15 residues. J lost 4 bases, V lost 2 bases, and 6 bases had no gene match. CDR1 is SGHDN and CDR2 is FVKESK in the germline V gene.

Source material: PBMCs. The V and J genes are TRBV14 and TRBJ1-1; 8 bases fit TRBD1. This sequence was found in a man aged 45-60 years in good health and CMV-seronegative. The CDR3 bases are TGTGCCAGCAGCCAACAGGGGGCCCTTGGCACTGAAGCTTTCTTT. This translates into CASSQQGALGTEAFF. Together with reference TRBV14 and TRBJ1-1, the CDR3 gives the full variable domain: EAGVTQFPSHSVIEKGQTVTLRCDPISGHDNLYWYRRVMGKEIKFLLHFVKESKQDESGMPNNRFLAERTGGTYSTLKVQPAELEDSGVYFCASSQQGALGTEAFFGQGTRLTVV.